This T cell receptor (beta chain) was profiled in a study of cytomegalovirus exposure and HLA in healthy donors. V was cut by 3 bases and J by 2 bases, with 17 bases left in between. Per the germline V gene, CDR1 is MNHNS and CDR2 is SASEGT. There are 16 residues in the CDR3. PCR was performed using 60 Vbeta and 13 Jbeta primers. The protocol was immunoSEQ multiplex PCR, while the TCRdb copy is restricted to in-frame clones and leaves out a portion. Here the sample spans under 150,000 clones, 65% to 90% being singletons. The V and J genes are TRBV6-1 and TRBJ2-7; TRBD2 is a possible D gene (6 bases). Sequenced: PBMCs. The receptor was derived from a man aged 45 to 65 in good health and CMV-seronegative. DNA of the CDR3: TGTGCCAGCAGTGAGTATGGTAGCGGCTACACCTACGAGCAGTACTTC. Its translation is CASSEYGSGYTYEQYF.